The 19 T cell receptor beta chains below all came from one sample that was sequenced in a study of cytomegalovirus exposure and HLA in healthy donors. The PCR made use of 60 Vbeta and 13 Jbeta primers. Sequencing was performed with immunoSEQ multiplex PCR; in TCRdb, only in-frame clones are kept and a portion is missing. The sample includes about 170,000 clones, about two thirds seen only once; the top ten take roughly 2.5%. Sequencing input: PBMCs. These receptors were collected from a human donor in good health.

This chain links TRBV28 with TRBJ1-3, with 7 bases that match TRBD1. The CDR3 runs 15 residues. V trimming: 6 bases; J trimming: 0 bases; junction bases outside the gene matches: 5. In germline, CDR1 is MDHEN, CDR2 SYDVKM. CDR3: CASRWGQSSGNTIYF. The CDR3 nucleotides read TGTGCCAGCAGATGGGGACAGAGCTCTGGAAACACCATATATTTT.

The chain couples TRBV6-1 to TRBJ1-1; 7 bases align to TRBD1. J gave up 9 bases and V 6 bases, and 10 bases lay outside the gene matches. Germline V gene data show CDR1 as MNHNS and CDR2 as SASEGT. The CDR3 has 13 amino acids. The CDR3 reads CASRAQGTEQAFF. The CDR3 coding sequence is TGTGCCAGCAGAGCACAGGGGACGGAACAAGCTTTCTTT.

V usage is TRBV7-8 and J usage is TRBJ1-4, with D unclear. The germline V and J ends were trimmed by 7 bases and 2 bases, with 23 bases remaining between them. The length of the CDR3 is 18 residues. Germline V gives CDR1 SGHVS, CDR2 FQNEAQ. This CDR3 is CASNKHRRGGGTNEKLFF. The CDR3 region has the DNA TGTGCCAGCAACAAACACCGTCGGGGAGGAGGTACTAATGAAAAACTGTTTTTT.

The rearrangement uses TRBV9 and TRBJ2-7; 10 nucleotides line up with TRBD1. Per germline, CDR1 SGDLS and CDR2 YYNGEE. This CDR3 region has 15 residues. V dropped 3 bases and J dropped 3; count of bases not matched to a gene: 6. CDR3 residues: CASSEGTGDFYEQYF. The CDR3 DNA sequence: TGTGCCAGCAGCGAGGGGACAGGGGATTTCTACGAGCAGTACTTC.

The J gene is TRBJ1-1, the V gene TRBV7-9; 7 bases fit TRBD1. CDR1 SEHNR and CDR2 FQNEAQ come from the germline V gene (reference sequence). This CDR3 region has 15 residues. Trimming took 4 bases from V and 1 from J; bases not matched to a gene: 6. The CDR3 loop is CASSSTGTENTEAFF. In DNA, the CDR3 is TGTGCCAGCAGCTCGACCGGGACAGAGAACACTGAAGCTTTCTTT.

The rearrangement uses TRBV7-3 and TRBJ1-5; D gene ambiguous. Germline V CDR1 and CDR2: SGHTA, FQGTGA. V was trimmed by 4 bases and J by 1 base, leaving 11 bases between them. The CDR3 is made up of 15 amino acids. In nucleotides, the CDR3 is TGTGCCAGCAGCTCGCCGGGTCTGAGCAATCAGCCCCAGCATTTT. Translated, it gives CASSSPGLSNQPQHF.

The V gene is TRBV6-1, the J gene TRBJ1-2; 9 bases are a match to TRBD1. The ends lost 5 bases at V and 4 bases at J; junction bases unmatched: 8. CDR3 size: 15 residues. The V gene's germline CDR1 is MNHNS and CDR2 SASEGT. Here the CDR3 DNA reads TGTGCCAGCAGTACCGGGACAGGGATTACCTATGGCTACACCTTC. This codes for CASSTGTGITYGYTF.

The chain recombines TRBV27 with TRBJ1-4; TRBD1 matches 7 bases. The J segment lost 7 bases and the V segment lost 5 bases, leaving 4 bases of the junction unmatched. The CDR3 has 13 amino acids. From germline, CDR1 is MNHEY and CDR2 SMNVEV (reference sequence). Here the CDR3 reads CASSPGTAEKLFF. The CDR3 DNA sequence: TGTGCCAGCAGTCCCGGGACAGCTGAAAAACTGTTTTTT.

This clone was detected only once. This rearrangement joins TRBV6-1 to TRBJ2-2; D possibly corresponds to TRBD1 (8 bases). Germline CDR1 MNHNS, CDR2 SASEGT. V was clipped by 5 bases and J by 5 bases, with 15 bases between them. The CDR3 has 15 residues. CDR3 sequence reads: CASSFYRGGTGELFF. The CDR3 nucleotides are TGTGCCAGCAGTTTCTACAGGGGGGGGACCGGGGAGCTGTTTTTT.

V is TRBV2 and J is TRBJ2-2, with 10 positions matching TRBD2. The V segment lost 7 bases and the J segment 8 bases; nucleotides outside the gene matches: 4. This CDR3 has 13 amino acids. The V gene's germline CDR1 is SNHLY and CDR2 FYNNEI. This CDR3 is CASKRGGLGELFF. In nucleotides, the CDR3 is TGTGCCAGCAAGCGGGGGGGTCTAGGGGAGCTGTTTTTT.

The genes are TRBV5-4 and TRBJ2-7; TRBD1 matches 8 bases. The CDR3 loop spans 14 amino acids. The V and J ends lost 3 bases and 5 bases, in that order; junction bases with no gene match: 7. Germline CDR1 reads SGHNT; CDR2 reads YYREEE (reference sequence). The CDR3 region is CASSSRGRSDEQYF. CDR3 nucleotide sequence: TGTGCCAGCAGCTCCAGGGGGCGCTCGGACGAGCAGTACTTC.

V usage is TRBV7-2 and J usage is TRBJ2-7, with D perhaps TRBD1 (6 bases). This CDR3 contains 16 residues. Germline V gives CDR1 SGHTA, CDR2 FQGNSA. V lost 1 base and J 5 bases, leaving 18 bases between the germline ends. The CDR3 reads CASSLEPGTGRNEQYF. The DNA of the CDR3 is TGTGCCAGCAGCTTAGAGCCAGGAACAGGGCGCAACGAGCAGTACTTC.

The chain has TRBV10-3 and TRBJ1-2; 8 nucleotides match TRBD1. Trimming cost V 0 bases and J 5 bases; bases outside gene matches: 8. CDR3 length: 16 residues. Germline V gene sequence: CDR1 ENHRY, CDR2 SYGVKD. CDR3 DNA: TGTGCCATCAGTGAGTCCCTACCGGGACAGGATTATGGCTACACCTTC. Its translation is CAISESLPGQDYGYTF.

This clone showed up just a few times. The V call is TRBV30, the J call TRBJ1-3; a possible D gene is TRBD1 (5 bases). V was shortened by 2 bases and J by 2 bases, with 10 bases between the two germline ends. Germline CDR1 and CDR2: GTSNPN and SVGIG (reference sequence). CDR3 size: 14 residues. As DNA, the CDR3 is TGTGCCTGGAGTCGTGGGGCAGCTGGAAACACCATATATTTT. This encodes CAWSRGAAGNTIYF. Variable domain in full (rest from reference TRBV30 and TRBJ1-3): SQTIHQWPATLVQPVGSPLSLECTVEGTSNPNLYWYRQAAGRGLQLLFYSVGIGQISSEVPQNLSASRPQDRQFILSSKKLLLSDSGFYLCAWSRGAAGNTIYFGEGSWLTVV.

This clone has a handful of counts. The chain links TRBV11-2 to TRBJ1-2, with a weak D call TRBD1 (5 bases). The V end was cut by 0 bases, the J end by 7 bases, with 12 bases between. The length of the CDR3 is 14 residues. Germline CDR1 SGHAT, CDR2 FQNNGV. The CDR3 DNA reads TGTGCCAGCAGCTTAGATGCAGGGTCGGGTGGCTACACCTTC. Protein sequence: CASSLDAGSGGYTF.

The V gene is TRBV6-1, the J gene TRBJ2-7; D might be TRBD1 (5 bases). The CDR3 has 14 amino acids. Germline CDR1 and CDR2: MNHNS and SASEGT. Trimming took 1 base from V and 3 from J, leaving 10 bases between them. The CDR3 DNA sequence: TGTGCCAGCAGTGAAGGGGGCACCCTCTACGAGCAGTACTTC. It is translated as CASSEGGTLYEQYF.

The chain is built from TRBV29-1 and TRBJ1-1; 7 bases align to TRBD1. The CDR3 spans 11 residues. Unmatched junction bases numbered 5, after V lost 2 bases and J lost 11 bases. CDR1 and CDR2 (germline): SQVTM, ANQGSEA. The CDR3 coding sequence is TGCAGCGTTGAACCAGGGGGATCGGCTTTCTTT. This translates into CSVEPGGSAFF.

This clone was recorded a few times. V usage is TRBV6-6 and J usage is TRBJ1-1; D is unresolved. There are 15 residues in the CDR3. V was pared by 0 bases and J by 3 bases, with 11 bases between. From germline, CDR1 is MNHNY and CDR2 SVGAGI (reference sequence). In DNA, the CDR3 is TGTGCCAGCAGTTACTCACCCACAGTTCACACTGAAGCTTTCTTT. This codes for CASSYSPTVHTEAFF.

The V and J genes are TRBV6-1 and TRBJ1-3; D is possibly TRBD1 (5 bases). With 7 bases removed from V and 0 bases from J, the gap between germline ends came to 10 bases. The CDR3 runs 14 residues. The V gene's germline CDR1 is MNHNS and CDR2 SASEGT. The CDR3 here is CASMQGNSGNTIYF. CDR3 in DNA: TGTGCCAGCATGCAGGGTAACTCTGGAAACACCATATATTTT.